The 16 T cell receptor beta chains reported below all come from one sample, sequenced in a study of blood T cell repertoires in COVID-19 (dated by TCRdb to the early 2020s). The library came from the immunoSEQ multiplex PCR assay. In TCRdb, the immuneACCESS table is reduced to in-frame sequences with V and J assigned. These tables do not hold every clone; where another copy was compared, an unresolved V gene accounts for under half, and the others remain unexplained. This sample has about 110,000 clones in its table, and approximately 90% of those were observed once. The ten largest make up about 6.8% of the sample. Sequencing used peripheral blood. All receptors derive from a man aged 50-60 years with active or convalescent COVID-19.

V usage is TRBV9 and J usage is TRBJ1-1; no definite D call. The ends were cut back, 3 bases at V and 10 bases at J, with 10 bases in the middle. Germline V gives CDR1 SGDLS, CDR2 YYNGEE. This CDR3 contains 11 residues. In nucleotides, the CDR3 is TGTGCCAGCAGCGCAGTTCTAGGAGCTTTCTTT. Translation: CASSAVLGAFF.

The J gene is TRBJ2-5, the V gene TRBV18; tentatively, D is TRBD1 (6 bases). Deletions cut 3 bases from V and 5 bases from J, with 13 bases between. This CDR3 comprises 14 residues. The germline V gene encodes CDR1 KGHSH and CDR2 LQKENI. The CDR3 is CASSPLQGRETQYF. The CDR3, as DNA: TGTGCCAGCTCACCGTTACAGGGTAGGGAGACCCAGTACTTC.

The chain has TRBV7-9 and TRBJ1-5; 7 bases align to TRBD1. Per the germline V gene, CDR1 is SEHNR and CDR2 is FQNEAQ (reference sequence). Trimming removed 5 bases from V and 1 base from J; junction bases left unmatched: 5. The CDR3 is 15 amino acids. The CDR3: CASSNGQASNQPQHF. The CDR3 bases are TGTGCCAGCAGCAATGGACAGGCGAGCAATCAGCCCCAGCATTTT.

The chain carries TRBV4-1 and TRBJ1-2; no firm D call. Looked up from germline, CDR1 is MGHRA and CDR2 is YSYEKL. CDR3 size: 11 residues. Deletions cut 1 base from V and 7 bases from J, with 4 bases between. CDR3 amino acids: CASSQGRGYTF. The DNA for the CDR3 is TGCGCCAGCAGCCAAGGTCGTGGCTACACCTTC.

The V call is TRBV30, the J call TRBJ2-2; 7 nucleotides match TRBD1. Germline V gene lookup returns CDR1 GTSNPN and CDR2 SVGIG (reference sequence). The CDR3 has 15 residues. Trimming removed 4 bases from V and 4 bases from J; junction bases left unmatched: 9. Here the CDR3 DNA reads TGTGCCTGGAAGGGACAGCGAACCTCCACCGGGGAGCTGTTTTTT. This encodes CAWKGQRTSTGELFF.

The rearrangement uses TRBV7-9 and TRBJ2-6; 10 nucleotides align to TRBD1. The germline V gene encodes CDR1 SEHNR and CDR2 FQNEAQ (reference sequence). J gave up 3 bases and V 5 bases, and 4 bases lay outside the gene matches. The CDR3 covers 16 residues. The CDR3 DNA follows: TGTGCCAGCAGCCTGGACAGGGGGTATGGGGCCAACGTCCTGACTTTC. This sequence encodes CASSLDRGYGANVLTF.

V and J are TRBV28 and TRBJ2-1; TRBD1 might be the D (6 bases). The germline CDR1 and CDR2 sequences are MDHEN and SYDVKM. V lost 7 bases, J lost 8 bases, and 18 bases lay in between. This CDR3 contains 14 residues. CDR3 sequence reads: CASIVGQNYDEQFF. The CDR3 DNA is TGTGCCAGCATCGTGGGACAAAATTACGATGAGCAGTTCTTC. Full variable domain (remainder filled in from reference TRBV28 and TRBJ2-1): DVKVTQSSRYLVKRTGEKVFLECVQDMDHENMFWYRQDPGLGLRLIYFSYDVKMKEKGDIPEGYSVSREKKERFSLILESASTNQTSMYLCASIVGQNYDEQFFGPGTRLTVL.

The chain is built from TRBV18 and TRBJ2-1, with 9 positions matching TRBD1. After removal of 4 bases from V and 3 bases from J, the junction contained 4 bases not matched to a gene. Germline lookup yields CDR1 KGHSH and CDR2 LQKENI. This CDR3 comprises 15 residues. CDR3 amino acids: CASSQGQGSYNEQFF. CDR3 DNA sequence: TGTGCCAGCTCACAAGGACAGGGGAGCTACAATGAGCAGTTCTTC.

The CDR3 spells CASSPGQAIYGYTF. The CDR3 coding sequence is TGTGCCAGCAGCCCGGGACAGGCAATCTATGGCTACACCTTC. The chain has TRBV28 and TRBJ1-2; 8 nucleotides agree with TRBD1. CDR1 and CDR2 (germline): MDHEN, SYDVKM. J gave up 4 bases and V 6 bases, and 7 bases lay outside the gene matches. The CDR3 totals 14 residues.

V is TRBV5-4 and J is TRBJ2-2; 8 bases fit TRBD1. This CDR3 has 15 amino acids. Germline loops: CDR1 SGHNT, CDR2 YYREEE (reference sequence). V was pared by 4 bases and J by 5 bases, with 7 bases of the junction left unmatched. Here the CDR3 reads CASSATGGFTGELFF. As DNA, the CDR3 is TGTGCCAGCAGCGCAACAGGGGGGTTTACCGGGGAGCTGTTTTTT.

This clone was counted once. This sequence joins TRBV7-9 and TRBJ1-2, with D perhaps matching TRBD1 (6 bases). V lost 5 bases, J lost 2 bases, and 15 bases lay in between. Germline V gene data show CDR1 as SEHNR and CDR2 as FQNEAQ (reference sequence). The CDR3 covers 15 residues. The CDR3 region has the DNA TGTGCCAGCAGCCCAGCTTCGGGACAAAACTATGGCTACACCTTC. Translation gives CASSPASGQNYGYTF.

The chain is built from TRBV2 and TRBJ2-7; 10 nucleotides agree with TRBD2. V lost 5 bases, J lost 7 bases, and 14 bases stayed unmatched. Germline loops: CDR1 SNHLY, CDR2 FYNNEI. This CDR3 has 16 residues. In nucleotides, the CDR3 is TGTGCCAGCAGTCTTCGACAGCTAGCGGGAGATTGGGAGCAGTACTTC. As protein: CASSLRQLAGDWEQYF.

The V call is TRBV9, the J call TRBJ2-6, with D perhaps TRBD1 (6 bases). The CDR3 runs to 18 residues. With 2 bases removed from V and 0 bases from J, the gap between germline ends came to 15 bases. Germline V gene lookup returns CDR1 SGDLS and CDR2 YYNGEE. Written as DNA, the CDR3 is TGTGCCAGCAGCGTTGGTGGGGACATCACCTCTGGGGCCAACGTCCTGACTTTC. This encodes CASSVGGDITSGANVLTF.

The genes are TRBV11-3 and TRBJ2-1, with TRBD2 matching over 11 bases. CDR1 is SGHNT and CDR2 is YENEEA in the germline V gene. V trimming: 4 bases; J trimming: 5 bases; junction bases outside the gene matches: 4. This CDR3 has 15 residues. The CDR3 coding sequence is TGTGCCAGCAGCTACGGGACTAGCGGACACAATGAGCAGTTCTTC. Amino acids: CASSYGTSGHNEQFF.

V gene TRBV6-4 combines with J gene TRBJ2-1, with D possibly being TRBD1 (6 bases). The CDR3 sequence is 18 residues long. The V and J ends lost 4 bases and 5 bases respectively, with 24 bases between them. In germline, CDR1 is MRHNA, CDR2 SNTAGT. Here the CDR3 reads CASSAVPPGIGGHNEQFF. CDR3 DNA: TGTGCCAGCAGTGCTGTCCCCCCTGGGATTGGGGGCCACAATGAGCAGTTCTTC.

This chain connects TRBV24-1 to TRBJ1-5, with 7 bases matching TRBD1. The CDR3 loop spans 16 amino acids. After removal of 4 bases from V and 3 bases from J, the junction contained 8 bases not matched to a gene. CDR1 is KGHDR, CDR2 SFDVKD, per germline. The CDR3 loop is CATSDSGTVLNQPQHF. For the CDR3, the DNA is TGTGCCACCAGTGACTCCGGGACAGTCCTCAATCAGCCCCAGCATTTT.